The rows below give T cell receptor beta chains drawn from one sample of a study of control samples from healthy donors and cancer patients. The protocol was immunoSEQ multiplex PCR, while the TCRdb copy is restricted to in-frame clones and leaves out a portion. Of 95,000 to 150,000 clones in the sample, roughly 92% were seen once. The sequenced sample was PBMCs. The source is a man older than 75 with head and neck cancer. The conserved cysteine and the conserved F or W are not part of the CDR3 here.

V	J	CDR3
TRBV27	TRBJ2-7	ASRGQPQSHLSYEQY
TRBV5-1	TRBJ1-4	ASSSGTVLDEKLF
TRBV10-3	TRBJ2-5	AITGSNLPGETQY
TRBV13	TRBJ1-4	ASSLARIGGTGEKLF
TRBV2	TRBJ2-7	ASSEFRRTYEQY
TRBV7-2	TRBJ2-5	ASSFLSGPREGTQY
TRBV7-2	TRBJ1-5	ASSTRTGNQPQH
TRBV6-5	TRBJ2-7	ATTKGVGYEQY
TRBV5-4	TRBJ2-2	ASSLGQGSGTGELF
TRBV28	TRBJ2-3	ASSSVKDTQY
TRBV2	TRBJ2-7	ASSDQGVGYEQY
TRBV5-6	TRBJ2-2	ASSLLWAGTLNTGELF
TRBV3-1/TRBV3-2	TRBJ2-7	ASSPGRGLGDEQY
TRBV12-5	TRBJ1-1	ASGLVPGSGDREAF
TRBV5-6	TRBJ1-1	ASSSGDILSTREAF
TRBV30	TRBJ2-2	AWSRGNTGELF
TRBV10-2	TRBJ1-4	ASSELWEKLF
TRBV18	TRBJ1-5	ASSPLGGSDQPQH
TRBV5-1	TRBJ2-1	ASSLGPGTGGSNEQF
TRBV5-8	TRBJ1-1	ASSLAVDTEAF
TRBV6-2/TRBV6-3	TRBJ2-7	ASSSGLAGGLSYEQY
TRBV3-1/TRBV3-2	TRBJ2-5	ASSQGILALYAMETQY
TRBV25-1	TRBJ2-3	ASGVGPITDTQY
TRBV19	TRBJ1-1	ASSKKSAEAF